This T cell receptor (beta chain) appears in the sequencing data of a study of vaccination and CD4 T cells after COVID-19 (dated by TCRdb to between 2021 and 2024). As for the study more broadly: Every convalescent patient had a positive nasal swab PCR test for SARS-CoV-2, with mild disease in roughly ten patients and severe disease in one. Six males and four females were included in the convalescent cohort, with two Hispanic individuals, seven Caucasians, two Asians and one multiracial person represented. Each participant got two doses of either the Pfizer-BioNTech BNT162b2 vaccine (n=8) or the Moderna mRNA-1273 vaccine (n=2). Post-COVID blood samples were collected from convalescent patients a median of around 100 days after diagnosis, with a range of roughly 30 to 161 days. Post-vaccine blood samples were collected a median of approximately 72 days after the second vaccine dose, ranging from roughly 12 to 250 days. The spike-specific CD4+ TCR repertoire was compared before and after mRNA vaccination in over nine COVID-19 convalescent patients and a few infection-naive healthy vaccine recipients.

On this clonotype: The target of this receptor is not known. No base quality values were provided; no much bigger clone lies one nucleotide off.

From the cysteine up to the phenylalanine, the CDR3 has a length of 15 residues. The DNA shown is the 45-base CDR3, in frame from base 1. Clipping removes 8 bases from V and 1 base from J, with 10 as the unmatched junction base count. According to the germline V gene, CDR1 reads SGHTA and CDR2 reads FQGNSA. The library was made by PCR. TCRdb names Illumina iSeq 100 as the instrument used. In the paper's pipeline: Non-productive sequences were removed, and CDR3s that did not start with C, did not end with F or W, or were shorter than 7 amino acids were discarded. CDR3 homology was assessed with Levenshtein distances (stringdist) and unrooted phylogenetic trees (ape) in R version 3.6.1. The public reads were quality trimmed at Q25 with fastp and then assembled into clones with MiXCR by TCRdb, keeping productive beta chains. Merged by CDR3 protein, the rows form single entries marked with the most common genes and DNA. The V and J calls shown here were made by TCRdb, not taken from the authors' results. For this sample there are 20,000 to 25,000 distinct CDR3 sequences; about 60% appear just once. The leading ten clones occupy around 1.1% of the sample.

Results the study describes overall, beyond this receptor: The study included relatively few convalescent patients and did not analyze early timepoints after natural infection. Of the vaccine-specific clones in convalescent patients, 304 of 307, or nearly all, reacted only to SARS-CoV-2 spike and did not cross-react with common cold coronaviruses. In convalescent patients, a median about 90% of post-vaccine SARS-CoV-2-reactive clones were detected only after vaccination, and vaccine-specific priming was suggested by this finding. The median number of SARS-CoV-2-reactive clonotypes rose from around 21 after infection to approximately 41 after vaccination, but the change was not significant.

The positive SARS-CoV-2 PCR tests of the convalescent patients were dated from March to December 2020, before the Alpha, Beta and Delta variants emerged in the United States. PBMCs were separated from whole blood using Ficoll-Paque Plus gradient centrifugation and then either used fresh or cryopreserved at -140C. The chain couples TRBV7-2 to TRBJ2-7, with 8 middle bases fitting TRBD1. This receptor was identified in a human donor who had recovered from COVID-19. The sample in question was CD4+ T cells from blood, obtained before SARS-CoV-2 vaccination. The bases read TGTGCCAGCTCCAGGGGGCGACAGGAATCCTACGAGCAGTACTTC. The translation is CASSRGRQESYEQYF. The entire variable domain, with the stretches around the CDR3 drawn from the reference TRBV7-2 and TRBJ2-7 proteins, is GAGVSQSPSNKVTEKGKDVELRCDPISGHTALYWYRQSLGQGLEFLIYFQGNSAPDKSGLPSDRFSAERTGGSVSTLTIQRTQQEDSAVYLCASSRGRQESYEQYFGPGTRLTVT.